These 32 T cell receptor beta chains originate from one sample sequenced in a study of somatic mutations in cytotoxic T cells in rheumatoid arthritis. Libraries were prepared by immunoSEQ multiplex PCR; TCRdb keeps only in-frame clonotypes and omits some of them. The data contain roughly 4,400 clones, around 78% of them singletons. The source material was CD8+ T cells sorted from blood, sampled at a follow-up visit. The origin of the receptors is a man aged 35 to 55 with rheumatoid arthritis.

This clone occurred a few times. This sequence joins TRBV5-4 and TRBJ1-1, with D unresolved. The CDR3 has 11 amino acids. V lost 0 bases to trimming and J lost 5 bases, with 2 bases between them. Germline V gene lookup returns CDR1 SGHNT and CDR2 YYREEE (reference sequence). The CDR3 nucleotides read TGTGCCAGCAGCTTGGCGACTGAAGCTTTCTTT. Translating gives CASSLATEAFF.

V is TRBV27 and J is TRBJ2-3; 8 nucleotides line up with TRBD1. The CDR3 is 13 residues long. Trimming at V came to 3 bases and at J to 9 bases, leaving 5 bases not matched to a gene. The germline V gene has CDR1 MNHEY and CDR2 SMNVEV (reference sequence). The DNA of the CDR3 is TGTGCCAGCAGTTTCGGACAGGGCAGAACGCAGTATTTT. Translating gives CASSFGQGRTQYF.

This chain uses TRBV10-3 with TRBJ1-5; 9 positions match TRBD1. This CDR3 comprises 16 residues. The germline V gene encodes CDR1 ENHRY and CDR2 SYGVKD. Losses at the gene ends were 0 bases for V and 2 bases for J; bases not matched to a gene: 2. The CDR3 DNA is TGTGCCATCAGTGAGTCCCGACAGGGGGGCAATCAGCCCCAGCATTTT. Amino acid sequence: CAISESRQGGNQPQHF.

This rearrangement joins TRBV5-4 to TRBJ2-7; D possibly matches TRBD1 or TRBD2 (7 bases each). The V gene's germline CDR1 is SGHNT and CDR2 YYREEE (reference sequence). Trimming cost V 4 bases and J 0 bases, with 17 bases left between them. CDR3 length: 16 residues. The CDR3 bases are TGTGCCAGCAGCCAAGATGGGGGGGACAGCTCCTACGAGCAGTACTTC. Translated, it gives CASSQDGGDSSYEQYF.

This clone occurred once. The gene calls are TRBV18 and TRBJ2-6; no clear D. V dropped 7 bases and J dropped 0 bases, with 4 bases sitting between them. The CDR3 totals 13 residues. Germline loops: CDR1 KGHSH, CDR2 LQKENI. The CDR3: CASFGSGANVLTF. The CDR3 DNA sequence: TGTGCCAGCTTTGGCTCTGGGGCCAACGTCCTGACTTTC.

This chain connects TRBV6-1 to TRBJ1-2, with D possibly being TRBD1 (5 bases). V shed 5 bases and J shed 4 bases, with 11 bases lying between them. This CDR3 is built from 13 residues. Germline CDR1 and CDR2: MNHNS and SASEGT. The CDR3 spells CASSPWDVYGYTF. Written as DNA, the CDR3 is TGTGCCAGCAGTCCTTGGGACGTCTATGGCTACACCTTC.

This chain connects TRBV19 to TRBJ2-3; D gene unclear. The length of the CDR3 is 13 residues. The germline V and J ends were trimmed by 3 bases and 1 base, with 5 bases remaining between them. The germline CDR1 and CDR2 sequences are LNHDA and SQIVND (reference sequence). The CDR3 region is CASSIEGTDTQYF. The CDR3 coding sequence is TGTGCCAGTAGTATCGAGGGCACAGATACGCAGTATTTT. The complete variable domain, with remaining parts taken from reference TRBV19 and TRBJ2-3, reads DGGITQSPKYLFRKEGQNVTLSCEQNLNHDAMYWYRQDPGQGLRLIYYSQIVNDFQKGDIAEGYSVSREKKESFPLTVTSAQKNPTAFYLCASSIEGTDTQYFGPGTRLTVL.

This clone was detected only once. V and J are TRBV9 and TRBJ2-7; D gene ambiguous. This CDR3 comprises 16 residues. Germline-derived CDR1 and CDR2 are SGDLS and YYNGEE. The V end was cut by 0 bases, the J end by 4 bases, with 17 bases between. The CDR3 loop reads CASSVAVKFQGYEQYF. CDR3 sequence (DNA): TGTGCCAGCAGCGTAGCGGTTAAGTTCCAAGGGTACGAGCAGTACTTC.

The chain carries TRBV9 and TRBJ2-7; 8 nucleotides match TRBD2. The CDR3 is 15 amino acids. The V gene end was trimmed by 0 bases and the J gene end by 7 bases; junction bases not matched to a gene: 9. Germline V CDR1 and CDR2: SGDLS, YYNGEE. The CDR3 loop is CASSVVGTSGSEQYF. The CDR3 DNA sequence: TGTGCCAGCAGCGTAGTAGGGACTAGTGGATCGGAGCAGTACTTC.

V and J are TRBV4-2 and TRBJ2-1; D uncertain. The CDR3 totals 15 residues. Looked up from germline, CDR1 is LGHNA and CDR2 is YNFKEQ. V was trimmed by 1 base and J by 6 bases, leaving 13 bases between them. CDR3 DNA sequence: TGTGCCAGCAGCCAAGGAACGGGTTCGCCCAATGAGCAGTTCTTC. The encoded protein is CASSQGTGSPNEQFF.

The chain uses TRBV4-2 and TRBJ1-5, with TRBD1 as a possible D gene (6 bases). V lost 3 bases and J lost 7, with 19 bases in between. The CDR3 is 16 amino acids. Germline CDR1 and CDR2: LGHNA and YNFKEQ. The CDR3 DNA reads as TGTGCCAGCAGCCAGGATCGGGACGGGGGGCCCCAGCCCCAGCATTTT. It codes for CASSQDRDGGPQPQHF.

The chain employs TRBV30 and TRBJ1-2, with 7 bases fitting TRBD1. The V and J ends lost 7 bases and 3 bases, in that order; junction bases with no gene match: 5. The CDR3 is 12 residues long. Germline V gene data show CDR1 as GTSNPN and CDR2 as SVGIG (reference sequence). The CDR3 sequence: CALQGLDYGYTF. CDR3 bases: TGTGCCTTACAGGGGCTTGACTATGGCTACACCTTC.

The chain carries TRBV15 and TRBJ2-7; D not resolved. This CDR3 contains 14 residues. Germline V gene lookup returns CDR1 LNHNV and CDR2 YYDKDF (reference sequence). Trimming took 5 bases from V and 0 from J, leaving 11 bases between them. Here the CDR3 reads CATSGNRNSYEQYF. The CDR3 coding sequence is TGTGCCACCAGCGGTAACAGAAACTCCTACGAGCAGTACTTC.

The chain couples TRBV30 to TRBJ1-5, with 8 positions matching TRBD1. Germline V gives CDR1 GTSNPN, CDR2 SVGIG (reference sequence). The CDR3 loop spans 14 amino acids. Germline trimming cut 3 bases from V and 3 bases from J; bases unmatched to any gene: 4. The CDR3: CAWRGTGNNQPQHF. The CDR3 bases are TGTGCCTGGAGGGGGACAGGAAACAATCAGCCCCAGCATTTT.

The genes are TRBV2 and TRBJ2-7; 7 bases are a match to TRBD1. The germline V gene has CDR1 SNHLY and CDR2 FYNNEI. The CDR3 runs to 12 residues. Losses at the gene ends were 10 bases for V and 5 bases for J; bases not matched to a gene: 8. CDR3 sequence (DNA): TGTGCCATGAGGGACAGAATCCACGAGCAGTACTTC. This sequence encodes CAMRDRIHEQYF.

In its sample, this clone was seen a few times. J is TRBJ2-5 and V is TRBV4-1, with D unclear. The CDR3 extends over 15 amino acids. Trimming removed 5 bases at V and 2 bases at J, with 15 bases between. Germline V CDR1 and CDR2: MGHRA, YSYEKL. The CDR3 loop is CASSISVLVQETQYF. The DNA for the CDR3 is TGCGCCAGCAGCATAAGTGTACTGGTTCAAGAGACCCAGTACTTC.

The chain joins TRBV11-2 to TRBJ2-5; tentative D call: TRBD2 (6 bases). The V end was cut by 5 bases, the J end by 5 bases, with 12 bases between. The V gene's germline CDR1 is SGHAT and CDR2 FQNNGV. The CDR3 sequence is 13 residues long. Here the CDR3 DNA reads TGTGCCAGCAGCCCACGACTAGGGGAGACCCAGTACTTC. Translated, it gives CASSPRLGETQYF.

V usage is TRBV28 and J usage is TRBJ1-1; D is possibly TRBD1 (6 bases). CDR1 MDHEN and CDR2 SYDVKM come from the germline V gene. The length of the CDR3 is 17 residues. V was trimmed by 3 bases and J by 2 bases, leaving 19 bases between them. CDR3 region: CASSFNRGAVFNTEAFF. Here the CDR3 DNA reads TGTGCCAGCAGTTTTAATAGGGGGGCGGTTTTCAACACTGAAGCTTTCTTT.

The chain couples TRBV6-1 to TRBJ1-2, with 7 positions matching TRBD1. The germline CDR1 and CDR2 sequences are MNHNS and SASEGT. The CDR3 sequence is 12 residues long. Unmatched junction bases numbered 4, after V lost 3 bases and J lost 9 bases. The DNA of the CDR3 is TGTGCCAGCAGTGAGGACAGGCTTCGCTACACCTTC. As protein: CASSEDRLRYTF.

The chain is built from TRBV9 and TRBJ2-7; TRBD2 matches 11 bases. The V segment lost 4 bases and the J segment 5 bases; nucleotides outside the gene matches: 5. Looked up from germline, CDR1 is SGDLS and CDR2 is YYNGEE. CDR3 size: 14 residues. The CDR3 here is CASSTVAGGNEQYF. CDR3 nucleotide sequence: TGTGCCAGCAGCACAGTAGCGGGAGGGAACGAGCAGTACTTC.

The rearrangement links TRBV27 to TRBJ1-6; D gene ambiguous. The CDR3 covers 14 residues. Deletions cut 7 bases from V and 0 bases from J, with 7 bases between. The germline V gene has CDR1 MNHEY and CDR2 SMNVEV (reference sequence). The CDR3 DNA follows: TGTGCCAGCAAATACAGCTCCTATAATTCACCCCTCCACTTT. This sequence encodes CASKYSSYNSPLHF.

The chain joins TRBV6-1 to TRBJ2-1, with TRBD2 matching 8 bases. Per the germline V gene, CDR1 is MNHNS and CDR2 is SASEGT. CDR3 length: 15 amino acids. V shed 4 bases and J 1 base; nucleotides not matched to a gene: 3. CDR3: CASSVAGTSYNEQFF. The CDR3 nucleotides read TGTGCCAGCAGTGTAGCGGGAACTTCCTACAATGAGCAGTTCTTC.

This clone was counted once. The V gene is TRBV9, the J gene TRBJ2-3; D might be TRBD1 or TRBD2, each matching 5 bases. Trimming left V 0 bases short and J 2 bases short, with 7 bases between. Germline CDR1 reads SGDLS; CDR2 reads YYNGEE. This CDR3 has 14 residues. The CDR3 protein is CASSVGDHTDTQYF. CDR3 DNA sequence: TGTGCCAGCAGCGTAGGGGACCACACAGATACGCAGTATTTT.

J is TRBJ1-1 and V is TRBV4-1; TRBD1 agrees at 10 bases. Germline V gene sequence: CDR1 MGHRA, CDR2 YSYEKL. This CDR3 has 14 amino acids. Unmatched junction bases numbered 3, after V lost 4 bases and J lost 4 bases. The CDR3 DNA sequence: TGCGCCAGCAGCCGGGGACAGGGGTTCACTGAAGCTTTCTTT. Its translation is CASSRGQGFTEAFF.

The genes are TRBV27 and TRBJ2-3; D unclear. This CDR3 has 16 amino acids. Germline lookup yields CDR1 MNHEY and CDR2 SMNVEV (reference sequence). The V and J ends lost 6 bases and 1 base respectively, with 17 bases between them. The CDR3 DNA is TGTGCCAGCAGCCTGCCCTCCGGGCTAGGCACAGATACGCAGTATTTT. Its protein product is CASSLPSGLGTDTQYF.

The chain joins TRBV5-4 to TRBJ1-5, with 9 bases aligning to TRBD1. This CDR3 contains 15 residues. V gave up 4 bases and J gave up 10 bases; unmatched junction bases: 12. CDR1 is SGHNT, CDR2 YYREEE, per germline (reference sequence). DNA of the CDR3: TGTGCCAGCAGCATATACAGGGGGCGGAACAGCCCCCAGCATTTT. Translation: CASSIYRGRNSPQHF.

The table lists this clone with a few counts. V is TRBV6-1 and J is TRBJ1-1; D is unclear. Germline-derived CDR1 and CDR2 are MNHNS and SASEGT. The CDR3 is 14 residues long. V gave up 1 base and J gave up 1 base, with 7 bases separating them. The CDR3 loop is CASSEGLENTEAFF. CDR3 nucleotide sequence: TGTGCCAGCAGTGAAGGTCTAGAGAACACTGAAGCTTTCTTT.

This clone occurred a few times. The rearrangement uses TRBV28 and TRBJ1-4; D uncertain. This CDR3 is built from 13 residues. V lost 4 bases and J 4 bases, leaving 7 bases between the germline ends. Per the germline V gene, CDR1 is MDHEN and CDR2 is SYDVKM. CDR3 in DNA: TGTGCCAGCAGTTGGCAAGTTAATGAAAAACTGTTTTTT. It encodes CASSWQVNEKLFF.

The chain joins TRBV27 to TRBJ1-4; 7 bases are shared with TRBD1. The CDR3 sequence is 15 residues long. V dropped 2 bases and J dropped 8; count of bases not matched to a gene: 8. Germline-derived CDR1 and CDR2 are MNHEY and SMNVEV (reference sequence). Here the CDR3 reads CASSLVGDRNEKLFF. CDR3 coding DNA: TGTGCCAGCAGTTTAGTGGGGGACAGAAACGAAAAACTGTTTTTT.

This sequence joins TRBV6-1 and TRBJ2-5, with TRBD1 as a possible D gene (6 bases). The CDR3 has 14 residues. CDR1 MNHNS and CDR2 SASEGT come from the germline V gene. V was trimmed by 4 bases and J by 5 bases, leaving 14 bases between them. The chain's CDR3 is CASSVGHVTETQYF. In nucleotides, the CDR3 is TGTGCCAGCAGTGTGGGACACGTTACGGAGACCCAGTACTTC.

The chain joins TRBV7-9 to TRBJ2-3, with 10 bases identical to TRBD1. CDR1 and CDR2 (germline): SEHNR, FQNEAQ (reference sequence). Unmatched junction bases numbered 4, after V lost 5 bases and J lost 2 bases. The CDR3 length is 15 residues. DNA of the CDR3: TGTGCCAGCAGCCCGACAGGGGGCATCACAGATACGCAGTATTTT. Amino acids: CASSPTGGITDTQYF.

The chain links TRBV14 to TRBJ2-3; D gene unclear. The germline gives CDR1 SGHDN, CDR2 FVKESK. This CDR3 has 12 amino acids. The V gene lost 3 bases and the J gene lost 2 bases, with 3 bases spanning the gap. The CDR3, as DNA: TGTGCCAGCAGCCACTTCACAGATACGCAGTATTTT. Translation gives CASSHFTDTQYF.